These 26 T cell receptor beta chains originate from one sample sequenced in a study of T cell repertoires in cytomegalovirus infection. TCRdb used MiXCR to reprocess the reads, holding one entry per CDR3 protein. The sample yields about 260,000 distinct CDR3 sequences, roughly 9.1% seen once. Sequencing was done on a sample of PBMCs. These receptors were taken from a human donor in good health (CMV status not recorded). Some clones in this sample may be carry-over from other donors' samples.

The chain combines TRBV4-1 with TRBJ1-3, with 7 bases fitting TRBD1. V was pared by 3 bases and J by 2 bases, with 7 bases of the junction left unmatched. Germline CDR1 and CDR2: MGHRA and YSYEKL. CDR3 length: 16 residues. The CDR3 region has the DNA TGCGCCAGCAGCCATGCCGACAGGGCGGCTGGAAACACCATATATTTT. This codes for CASSHADRAAGNTIYF.

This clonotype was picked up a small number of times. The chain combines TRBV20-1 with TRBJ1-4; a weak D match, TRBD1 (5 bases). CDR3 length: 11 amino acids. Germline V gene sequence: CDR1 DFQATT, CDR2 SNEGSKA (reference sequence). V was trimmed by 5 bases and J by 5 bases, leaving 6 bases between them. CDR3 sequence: CSAWDNEKLFF. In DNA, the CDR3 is TGCAGTGCTTGGGACAATGAAAAACTGTTTTTT.

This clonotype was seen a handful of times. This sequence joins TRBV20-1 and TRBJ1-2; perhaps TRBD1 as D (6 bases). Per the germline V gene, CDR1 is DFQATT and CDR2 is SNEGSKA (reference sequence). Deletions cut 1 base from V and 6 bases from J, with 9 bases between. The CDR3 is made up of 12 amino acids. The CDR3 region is CSARAPGDGYTF. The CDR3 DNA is TGCAGTGCTAGAGCCCCAGGGGATGGCTACACCTTC.

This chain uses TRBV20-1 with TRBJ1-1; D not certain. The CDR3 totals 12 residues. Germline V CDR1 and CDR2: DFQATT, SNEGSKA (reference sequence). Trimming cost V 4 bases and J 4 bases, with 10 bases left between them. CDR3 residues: CSATSLITEAFF. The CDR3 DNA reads TGCAGTGCTACGTCACTCATCACTGAAGCTTTCTTT.

The CDR3 reads CASSLQGILGQFF. CDR3 bases: TGTGCCAGCAGCTTGCAAGGGATCCTAGGGCAGTTCTTC. The V and J genes are TRBV11-2 and TRBJ2-1; D not certain. The CDR3 loop spans 13 amino acids. The germline gives CDR1 SGHAT, CDR2 FQNNGV. The V gene lost 3 bases and the J gene lost 12 bases, with 15 bases spanning the gap.

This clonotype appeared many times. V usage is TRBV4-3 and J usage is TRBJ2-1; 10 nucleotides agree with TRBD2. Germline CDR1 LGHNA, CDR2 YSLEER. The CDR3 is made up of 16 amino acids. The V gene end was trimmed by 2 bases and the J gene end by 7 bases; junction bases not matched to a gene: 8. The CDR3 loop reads CASSQRRLAGVNEQFF. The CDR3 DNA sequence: TGCGCCAGCAGCCAACGGAGGCTAGCGGGAGTAAATGAGCAGTTCTTC.

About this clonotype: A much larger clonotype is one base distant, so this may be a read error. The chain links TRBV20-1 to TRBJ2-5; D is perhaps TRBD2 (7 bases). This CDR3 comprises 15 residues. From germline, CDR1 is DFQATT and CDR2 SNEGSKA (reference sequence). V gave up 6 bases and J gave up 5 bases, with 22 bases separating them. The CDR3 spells CSAALVGGPGETQYF. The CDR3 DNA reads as TGCAGTGCAGCACTAGTGGGGGGGCCCGGGGAGACCCAGTACTTC.

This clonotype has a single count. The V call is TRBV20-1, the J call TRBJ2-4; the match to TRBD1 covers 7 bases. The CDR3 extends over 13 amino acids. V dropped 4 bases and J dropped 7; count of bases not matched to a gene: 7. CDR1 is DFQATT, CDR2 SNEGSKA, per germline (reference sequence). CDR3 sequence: CSATKGQANIQYF. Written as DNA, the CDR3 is TGCAGTGCTACAAAAGGACAGGCTAACATTCAGTACTTC.

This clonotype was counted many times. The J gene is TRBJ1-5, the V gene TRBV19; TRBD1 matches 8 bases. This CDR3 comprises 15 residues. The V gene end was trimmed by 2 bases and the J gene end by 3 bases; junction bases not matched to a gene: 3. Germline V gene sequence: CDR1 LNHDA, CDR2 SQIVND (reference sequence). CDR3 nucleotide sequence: TGTGCCAGTAGTATAAACAGGGGGGCCAATCAGCCCCAGCATTTT. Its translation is CASSINRGANQPQHF.

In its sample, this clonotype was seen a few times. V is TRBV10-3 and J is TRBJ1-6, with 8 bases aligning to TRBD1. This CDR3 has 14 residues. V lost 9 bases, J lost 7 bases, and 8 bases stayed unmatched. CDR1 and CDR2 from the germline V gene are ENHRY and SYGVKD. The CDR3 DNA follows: TGTGCCATTAGCCAGGGGGCTGAGAATTCACCCCTCCACTTT. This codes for CAISQGAENSPLHF.

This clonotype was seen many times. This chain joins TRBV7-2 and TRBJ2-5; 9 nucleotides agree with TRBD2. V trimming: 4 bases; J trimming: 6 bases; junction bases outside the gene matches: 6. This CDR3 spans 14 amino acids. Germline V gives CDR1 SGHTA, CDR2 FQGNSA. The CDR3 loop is CASSSDAGGKTQYF. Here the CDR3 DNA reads TGTGCCAGCAGCTCAGACGCGGGAGGGAAGACCCAGTACTTC. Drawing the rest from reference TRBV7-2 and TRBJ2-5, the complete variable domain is GAGVSQSPSNKVTEKGKDVELRCDPISGHTALYWYRQSLGQGLEFLIYFQGNSAPDKSGLPSDRFSAERTGGSVSTLTIQRTQQEDSAVYLCASSSDAGGKTQYFGPGTRLLVL.

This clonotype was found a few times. The CDR3, as DNA: TGTGCCAGTAGTACAATAACCGGACCGGGGGACACTGAAGCTTTCTTT. It translates to CASSTITGPGDTEAFF. The chain uses TRBV19 and TRBJ1-1; possibly TRBD1 for D (5 bases). Germline V gene data show CDR1 as LNHDA and CDR2 as SQIVND (reference sequence). This CDR3 comprises 16 residues. The V end was cut by 4 bases, the J end by 3 bases, with 18 bases between.

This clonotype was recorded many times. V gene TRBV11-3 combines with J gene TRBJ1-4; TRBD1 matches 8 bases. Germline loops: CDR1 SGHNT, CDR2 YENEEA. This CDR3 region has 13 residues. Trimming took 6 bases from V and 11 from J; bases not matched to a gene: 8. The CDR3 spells CASRFRGQEKLFF. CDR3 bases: TGTGCCAGCAGATTCAGGGGGCAGGAGAAACTGTTTTTT.

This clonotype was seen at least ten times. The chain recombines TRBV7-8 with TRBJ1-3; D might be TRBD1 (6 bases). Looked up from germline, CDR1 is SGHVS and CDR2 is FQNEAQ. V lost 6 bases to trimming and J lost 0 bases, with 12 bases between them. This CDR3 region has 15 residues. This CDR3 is CASSFLGGSGNTIYF. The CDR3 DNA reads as TGTGCCAGCAGTTTCTTAGGGGGCTCTGGAAACACCATATATTTT. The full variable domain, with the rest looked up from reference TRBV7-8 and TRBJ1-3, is GAGVSQSPRYKVAKRGQDVALRCDPISGHVSLFWYQQALGQGPEFLTYFQNEAQLDKSGLPSDRFFAERPEGSVSTLKIQRTQQEDSAVYLCASSFLGGSGNTIYFGEGSWLTVV.

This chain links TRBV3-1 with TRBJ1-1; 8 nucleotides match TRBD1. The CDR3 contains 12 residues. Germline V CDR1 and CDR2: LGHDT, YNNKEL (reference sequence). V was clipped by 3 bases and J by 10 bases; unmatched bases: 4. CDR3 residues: CASSQSTGAAFF. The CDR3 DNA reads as TGTGCCAGCAGCCAGTCGACAGGGGCAGCTTTCTTT. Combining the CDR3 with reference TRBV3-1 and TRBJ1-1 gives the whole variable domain DTAVSQTPKYLVTQMGNDKSIKCEQNLGHDTMYWYKQDSKKFLKIMFSYNNKELIINETVPNRFSPKSPDKAHLNLHINSLELGDSAVYFCASSQSTGAAFFGQGTRLTVV.

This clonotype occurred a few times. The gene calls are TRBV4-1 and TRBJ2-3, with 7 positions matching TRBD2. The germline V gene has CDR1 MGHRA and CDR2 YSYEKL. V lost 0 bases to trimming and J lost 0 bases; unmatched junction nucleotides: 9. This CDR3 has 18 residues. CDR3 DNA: TGCGCCAGCAGCCAAGAAGGCCCCCTTAGCGGGAGCACAGATACGCAGTATTTT. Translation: CASSQEGPLSGSTDTQYF.

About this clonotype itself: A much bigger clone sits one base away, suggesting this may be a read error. The CDR3 loop is CASSCGRTNLLGHEQFF. The CDR3 bases are TGTGCCAGCAGCTGTGGCAGGACTAACCTCCTCGGCCATGAGCAGTTCTTC. This chain links TRBV7-9 with TRBJ2-1, with D perhaps TRBD2 (6 bases). The CDR3 has 17 residues. The V end lost 4 bases, the J end lost 8 bases, and 24 bases lay between the germline ends. Germline assignment: CDR1 SEHNR and CDR2 FQNEAQ (reference sequence).

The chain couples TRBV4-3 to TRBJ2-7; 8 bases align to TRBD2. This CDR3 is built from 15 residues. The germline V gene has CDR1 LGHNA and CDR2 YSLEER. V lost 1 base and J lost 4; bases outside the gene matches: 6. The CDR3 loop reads CASSQGRTSSYEQYF. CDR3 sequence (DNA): TGCGCCAGCAGCCAAGGCCGGACTAGCTCGTACGAGCAGTACTTC.

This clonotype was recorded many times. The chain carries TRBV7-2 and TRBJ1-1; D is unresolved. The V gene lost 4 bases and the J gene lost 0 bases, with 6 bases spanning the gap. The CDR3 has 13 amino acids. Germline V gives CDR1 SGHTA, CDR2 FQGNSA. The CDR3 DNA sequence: TGTGCCAGCAGCTACGATTTGAACACTGAAGCTTTCTTT. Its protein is CASSYDLNTEAFF.

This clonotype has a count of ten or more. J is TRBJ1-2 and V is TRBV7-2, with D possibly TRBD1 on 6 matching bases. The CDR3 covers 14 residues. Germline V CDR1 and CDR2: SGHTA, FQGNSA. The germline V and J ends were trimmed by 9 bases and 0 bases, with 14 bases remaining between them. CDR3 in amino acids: CASTGTNTNYGYTF. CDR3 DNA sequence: TGTGCCAGTACCGGGACAAACACTAACTATGGCTACACCTTC.

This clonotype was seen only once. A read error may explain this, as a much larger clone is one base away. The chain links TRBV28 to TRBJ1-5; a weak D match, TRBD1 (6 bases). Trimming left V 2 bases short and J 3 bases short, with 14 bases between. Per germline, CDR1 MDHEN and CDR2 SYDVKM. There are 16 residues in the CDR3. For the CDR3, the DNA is TGTGCCAGCAGTTTACATGGGGGCCTCGACAATCAGCCCCAGCATTTT. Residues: CASSLHGGLDNQPQHF.

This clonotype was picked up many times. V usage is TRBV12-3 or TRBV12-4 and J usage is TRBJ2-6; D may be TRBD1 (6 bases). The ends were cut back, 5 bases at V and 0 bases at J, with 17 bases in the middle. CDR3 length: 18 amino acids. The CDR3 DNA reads TGTGCCAGCAGTAAGAGGACAGCAACACTCTCTGGGGCCAACGTCCTGACTTTC. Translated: CASSKRTATLSGANVLTF.

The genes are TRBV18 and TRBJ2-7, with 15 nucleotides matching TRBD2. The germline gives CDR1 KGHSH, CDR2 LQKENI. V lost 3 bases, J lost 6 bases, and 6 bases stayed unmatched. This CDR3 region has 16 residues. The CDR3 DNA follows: TGTGCCAGCTCACCCAGGACTAGCGGGAGGGCCGTCGAGCAGTACTTC. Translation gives CASSPRTSGRAVEQYF.

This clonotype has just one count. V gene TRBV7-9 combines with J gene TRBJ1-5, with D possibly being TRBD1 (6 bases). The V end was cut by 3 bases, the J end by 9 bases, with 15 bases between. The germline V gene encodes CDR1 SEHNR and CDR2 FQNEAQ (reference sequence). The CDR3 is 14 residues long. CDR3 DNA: TGTGCCAGCAGCTTCGCCGAGGGGGTCGGGCCCCAGCATTTT. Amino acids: CASSFAEGVGPQHF.

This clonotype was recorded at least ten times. As DNA, the CDR3 is TGTGCCAGCAGCTTTTGGTTGGGTGCTGGAAACACCATATATTTT. Its translation is CASSFWLGAGNTIYF. The chain carries TRBV7-2 and TRBJ1-3; D unclear. V lost 3 bases to trimming and J lost 2 bases, with 11 bases between them. Per germline, CDR1 SGHTA and CDR2 FQGNSA. The CDR3 loop spans 15 amino acids.

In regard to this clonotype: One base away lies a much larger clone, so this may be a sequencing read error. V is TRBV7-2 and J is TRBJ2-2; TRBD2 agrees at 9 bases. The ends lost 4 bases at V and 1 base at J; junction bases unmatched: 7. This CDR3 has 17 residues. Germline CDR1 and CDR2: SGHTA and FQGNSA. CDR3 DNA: TGTGCCAGCAGCTCACGCGGGAGGGCCAGGAACACCGGGGAGCTGTTTTTT. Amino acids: CASSSRGRARNTGELFF.